The 16 T cell receptor beta chains in this list originate from one sample, sequenced in a study of molecular identifiers for immune sequencing clone quantification (dated by TCRdb to 2017 to 2018). Library method: PCR. The run used a NextSeq 500. TCRdb handled the public reads itself, with Q25 trimming in fastp and clone calling in MiXCR, and kept productive beta chains. Entries are consolidated by CDR3 protein sequence, retaining the most common genes and DNA. The table for this sample lists about 510,000 distinct CDR3 sequences; around 23% of them were counted only once. In total, the top ten clones hold around 0.79% of the sample. The specimen sequenced was naive CD8+ T cells from blood, with Jurkat cell RNA spiked in. Sample cell subset or site, as interpreted from the label and publication: FACS-sorted CD8+CD4-CCR7+CD45RA+ naive T cells. Receptor source: a human donor in good health. Some libraries in this study had Jurkat cell RNA spiked in.

This clonotype was seen only a few times. This chain uses TRBV27 with TRBJ1-5; TRBD1 matches at 7 bases. The CDR3 sequence is 16 residues long. J was trimmed by 4 bases and V by 4 bases; bases with no gene match: 10. CDR1 MNHEY and CDR2 SMNVEV come from the germline V gene (reference sequence). This CDR3 reads CASSSLEGAPNQPQHF. DNA for the CDR3: TGTGCCAGCAGTTCCCTAGAGGGGGCTCCAAATCAGCCCCAGCATTTT.

Comment on this clonotype: Given a much more abundant clone one base away, this may be a read error. Here the CDR3 DNA reads TGCAGTGCTAGTCCGAGGATCACACAAGAGACCCAGTACTTC. The encoded protein is CSASPRITQETQYF. The gene calls are TRBV20-1 and TRBJ2-5; D not certain. Germline CDR1 is DFQATT and CDR2 is SNEGSKA (reference sequence). The length of the CDR3 is 14 residues. Deletions cut 3 bases from V and 2 bases from J, with 13 bases between.

This clonotype was recorded many times. The rearrangement joins TRBV7-9 to TRBJ2-5; D is undetermined. Germline V CDR1 and CDR2: SEHNR, FQNEAQ (reference sequence). This CDR3 has 15 residues. Trimming pared 1 base from V and 2 bases from J, leaving 11 bases between. The CDR3 region has the DNA TGTGCCAGCAGCTTAGGAGAGGTTATTCAAGAGACCCAGTACTTC. This sequence encodes CASSLGEVIQETQYF.

This clonotype was counted ten times or more. One end of the junction does not line up with germline, which may come from a read error. The chain combines TRBV28 with TRBJ2-4; D uncertain. From germline, CDR1 is MDHEN and CDR2 SYDVKM. The CDR3 extends over 10 amino acids. The CDR3 sequence: CASGFDIQYF. The CDR3 DNA follows: TGTGCCAGCGGTTTCGACATTCAGTACTTC. The full variable domain, in which reference TRBV28 and TRBJ2-4 provide the parts outside the CDR3, is DVKVTQSSRYLVKRTGEKVFLECVQDMDHENMFWYRQDPGLGLRLIYFSYDVKMKEKGDIPEGYSVSREKKERFSLILESASTNQTSMYLCASGFDIQYFGAGTRLSVL.

This clonotype occurred many times. The rearrangement joins TRBV15 to TRBJ1-5; D is unresolved. There are 12 residues in the CDR3. V was shortened by 3 bases and J by 3 bases, with 3 bases between the two germline ends. The germline gives CDR1 LNHNV, CDR2 YYDKDF (reference sequence). The CDR3 reads CATSRVNQPQHF. The CDR3 coding sequence is TGTGCCACCAGCAGGGTCAATCAGCCCCAGCATTTT. Together with reference TRBV15 and TRBJ1-5, the CDR3 gives the full variable domain: DAMVIQNPRYQVTQFGKPVTLSCSQTLNHNVMYWYQQKSSQAPKLLFHYYDKDFNNEADTPDNFQSRRPNTSFCFLDIRSPGLGDTAMYLCATSRVNQPQHFGDGTRLSIL.

The V and J genes are TRBV4-3 and TRBJ2-1; tentative D call: TRBD2 (5 bases). Deletions cut 5 bases from V and 7 bases from J, with 15 bases between. Germline V gene data show CDR1 as LGHNA and CDR2 as YSLEER. The CDR3 consists of 14 residues. This CDR3 reads CASSTDFTGNEQFF. As DNA, the CDR3 is TGCGCCAGCAGCACGGACTTTACGGGAAATGAGCAGTTCTTC.

This clonotype has a handful of counts. This sequence joins TRBV7-2 and TRBJ2-7; 7 bases agree with TRBD1. Germline V lookup: CDR1 SGHTA, CDR2 FQGNSA. This CDR3 is 15 amino acids long. V trimming: 2 bases; J trimming: 3 bases; junction bases outside the gene matches: 7. DNA of the CDR3: TGTGCCAGCAGCTTATGGACAGGTCTGAACTACGAGCAGTACTTC. Translation gives CASSLWTGLNYEQYF.

Written as DNA, the CDR3 is TGTGCCAGCACCACCCTCTCAGGGGATAGGGGGTACGAGCAGTACTTC. The encoded protein is CASTTLSGDRGYEQYF. The rearrangement uses TRBV27 and TRBJ2-7; D might be TRBD1 (6 bases). V lost 7 bases and J 4 bases, leaving 23 bases between the germline ends. Looked up from germline, CDR1 is MNHEY and CDR2 is SMNVEV (reference sequence). This CDR3 contains 16 residues.

This clonotype was seen at least ten times. This chain joins TRBV28 and TRBJ2-7, with TRBD1 matching 9 bases. The CDR3 loop spans 15 amino acids. The V and J ends lost 5 bases and 2 bases, in that order; junction bases with no gene match: 7. The germline CDR1 and CDR2 sequences are MDHEN and SYDVKM. This CDR3 is CASSHRNRGPYEQYF. The CDR3 nucleotides are TGTGCCAGCAGTCACCGCAACAGGGGGCCCTACGAGCAGTACTTC.

The chain employs TRBV11-1 and TRBJ2-7; 7 bases fit TRBD2. The germline V gene encodes CDR1 SGHAT and CDR2 FQDESV (reference sequence). With V trimmed by 5 bases and J by 3 bases, 4 bases remained unmatched. CDR3 length equals 13 residues. CDR3 amino acids: CASSDGLGYEQYF. CDR3 nucleotide sequence: TGTGCCAGCAGCGACGGACTAGGCTACGAGCAGTACTTC.

This clonotype came up a few times. The chain links TRBV4-1 to TRBJ2-5; no firm D call. Germline CDR1 MGHRA, CDR2 YSYEKL. CDR3 length: 15 residues. The V end lost 3 bases, the J end lost 1 base, and 12 bases lay between the germline ends. This CDR3 reads CASSQLILFQETQYF. CDR3 DNA sequence: TGCGCCAGCAGCCAGTTGATCTTATTCCAAGAGACCCAGTACTTC.

This rearrangement joins TRBV9 to TRBJ2-2, with D perhaps assigned TRBD1 or TRBD2 (5 bases each). In germline, CDR1 is SGDLS, CDR2 YYNGEE. The CDR3 has 17 residues. V was cut by 0 bases and J by 2 bases, with 14 bases left in between. The CDR3 nucleotides read TGTGCCAGCAGCGTAGCAGTCAGCGGACATAACACCGGGGAGCTGTTTTTT. The encoded protein is CASSVAVSGHNTGELFF.

This clonotype was detected a few times. V gene TRBV7-9 combines with J gene TRBJ1-3, with 10 bases that match TRBD1. The ends lost 4 bases at V and 5 bases at J; junction bases unmatched: 11. Per the germline V gene, CDR1 is SEHNR and CDR2 is FQNEAQ (reference sequence). The CDR3 contains 17 residues. CDR3 protein: CASSSPGETGGRNTIYF. CDR3 nucleotides: TGTGCCAGCAGCTCTCCCGGAGAGACAGGGGGCAGAAACACCATATATTTT.

This sequence joins TRBV6-2 or TRBV6-3 and TRBJ2-2; D not resolved. CDR1 is MNHEY and CDR2 is SVGEGT in the germline V gene. This CDR3 is built from 16 residues. V lost 2 bases to trimming and J lost 6 bases, with 16 bases between them. The CDR3 DNA sequence: TGTGCCAGCAGTTACGAAGGATACGGTCGCGCCGGGGAGCTGTTTTTT. It specifies CASSYEGYGRAGELFF.

Note on this clonotype: Germline and junction disagree at one end, which may indicate a read error. The chain's CDR3 is CARSPGGGLLYTEAFF. Here the CDR3 DNA reads TGTGCCCGCAGTCCGGGGGGGGGGCTCTTGTACACTGAAGCTTTCTTT. The V gene is TRBV28, the J gene TRBJ1-1; possible D gene TRBD1, 6 bases. Germline V gene sequence: CDR1 MDHEN, CDR2 SYDVKM. This CDR3 is built from 16 residues.

The rearrangement joins TRBV27 to TRBJ2-3; 7 nucleotides match TRBD1. Germline V lookup: CDR1 MNHEY, CDR2 SMNVEV (reference sequence). This CDR3 has 14 residues. The trim removed 2 bases at V and 6 bases at J, leaving 5 bases unmatched. The DNA for the CDR3 is TGTGCCAGCAGTTTAAGACAGGGACCCGATACGCAGTATTTT. This encodes CASSLRQGPDTQYF.